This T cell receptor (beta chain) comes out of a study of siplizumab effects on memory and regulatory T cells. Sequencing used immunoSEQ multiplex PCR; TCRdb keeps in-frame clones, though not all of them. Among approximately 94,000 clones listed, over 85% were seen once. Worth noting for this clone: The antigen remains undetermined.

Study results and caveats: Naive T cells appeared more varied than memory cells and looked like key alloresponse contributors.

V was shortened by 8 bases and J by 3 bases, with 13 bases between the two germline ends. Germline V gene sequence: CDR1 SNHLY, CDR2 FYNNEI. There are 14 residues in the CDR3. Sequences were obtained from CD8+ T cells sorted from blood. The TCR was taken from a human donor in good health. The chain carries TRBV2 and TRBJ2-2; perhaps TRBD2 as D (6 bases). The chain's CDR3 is CASQSGVYTGELFF. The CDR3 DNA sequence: TGTGCCAGCCAGTCGGGAGTCTACACCGGGGAGCTGTTTTTT.